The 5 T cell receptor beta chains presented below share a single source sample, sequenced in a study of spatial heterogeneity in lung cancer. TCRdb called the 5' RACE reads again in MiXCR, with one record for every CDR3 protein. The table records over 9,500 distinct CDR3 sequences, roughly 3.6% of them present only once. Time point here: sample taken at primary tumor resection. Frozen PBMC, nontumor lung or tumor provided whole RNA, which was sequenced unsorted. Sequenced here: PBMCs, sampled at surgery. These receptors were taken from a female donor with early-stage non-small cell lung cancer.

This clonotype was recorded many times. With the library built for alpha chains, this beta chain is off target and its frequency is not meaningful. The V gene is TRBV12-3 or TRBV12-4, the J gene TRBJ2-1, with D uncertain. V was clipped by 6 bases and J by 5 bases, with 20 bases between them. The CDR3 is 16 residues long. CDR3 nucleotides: TGTGCCAGCAGCTCGCCCCTCGGGTCAACTCACAATGAGCAGTTCTTC. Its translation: CASSSPLGSTHNEQFF.

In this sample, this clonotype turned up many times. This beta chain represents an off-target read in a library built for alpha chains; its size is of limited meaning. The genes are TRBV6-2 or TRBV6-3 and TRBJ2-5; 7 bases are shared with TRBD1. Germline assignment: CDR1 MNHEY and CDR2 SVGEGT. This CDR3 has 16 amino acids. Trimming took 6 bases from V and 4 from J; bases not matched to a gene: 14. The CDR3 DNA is TGTGCCAGCAGACGTCCCCAGGGGGATAAGAGAGAGACCCAGTACTTC. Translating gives CASRRPQGDKRETQYF.

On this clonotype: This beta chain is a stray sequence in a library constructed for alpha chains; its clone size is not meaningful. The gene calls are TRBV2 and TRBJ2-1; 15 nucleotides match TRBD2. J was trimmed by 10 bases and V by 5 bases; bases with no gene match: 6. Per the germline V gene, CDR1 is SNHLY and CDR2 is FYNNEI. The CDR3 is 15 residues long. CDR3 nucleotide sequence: TGTGCCAGCAGTAGGGGACTAGCGGGAGGTTACGAGCAGTTCTTC. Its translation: CASSRGLAGGYEQFF.

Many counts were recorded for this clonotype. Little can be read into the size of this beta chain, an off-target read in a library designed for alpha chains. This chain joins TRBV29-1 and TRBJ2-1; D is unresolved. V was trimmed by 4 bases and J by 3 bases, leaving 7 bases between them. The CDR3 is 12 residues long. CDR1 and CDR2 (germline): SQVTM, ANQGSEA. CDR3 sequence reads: CSVAVNYNEQFF. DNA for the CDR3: TGCAGCGTTGCGGTCAACTACAATGAGCAGTTCTTC.

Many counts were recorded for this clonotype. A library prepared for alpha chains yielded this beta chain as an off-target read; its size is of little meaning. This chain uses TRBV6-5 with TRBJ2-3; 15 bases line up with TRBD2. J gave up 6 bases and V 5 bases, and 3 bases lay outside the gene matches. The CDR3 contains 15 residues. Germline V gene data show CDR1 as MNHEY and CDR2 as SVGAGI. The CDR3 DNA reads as TGTGCCAGCAGTACCGGGACTAGCGGGAGGGATACGCAGTATTTT. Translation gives CASSTGTSGRDTQYF.